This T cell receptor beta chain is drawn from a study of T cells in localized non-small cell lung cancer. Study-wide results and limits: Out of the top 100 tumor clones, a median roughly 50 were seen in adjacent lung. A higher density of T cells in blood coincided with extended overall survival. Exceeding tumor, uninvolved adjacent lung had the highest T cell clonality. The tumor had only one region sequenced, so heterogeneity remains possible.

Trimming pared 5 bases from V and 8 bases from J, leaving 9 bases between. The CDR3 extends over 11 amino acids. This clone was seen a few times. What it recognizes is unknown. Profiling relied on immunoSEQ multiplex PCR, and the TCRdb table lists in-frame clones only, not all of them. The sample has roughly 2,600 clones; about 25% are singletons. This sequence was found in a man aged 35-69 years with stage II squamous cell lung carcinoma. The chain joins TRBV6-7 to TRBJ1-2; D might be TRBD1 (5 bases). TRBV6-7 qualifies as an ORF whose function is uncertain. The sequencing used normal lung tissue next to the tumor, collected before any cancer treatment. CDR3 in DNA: TGTGCCAGCAGTGCCCGGGGGGGCTACACCTTC. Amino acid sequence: CASSARGGYTF.